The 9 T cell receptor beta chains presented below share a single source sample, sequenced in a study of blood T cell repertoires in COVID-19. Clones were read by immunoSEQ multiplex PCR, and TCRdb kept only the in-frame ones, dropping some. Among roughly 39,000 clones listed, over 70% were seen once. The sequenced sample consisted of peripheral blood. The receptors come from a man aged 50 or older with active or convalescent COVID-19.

In DNA form, the CDR3 reads TGTGCTAGTGGTCCGGGACTTTACAATGAGCAGTTCTTC. This sequence encodes CASGPGLYNEQFF. This chain links TRBV12-5 with TRBJ2-1; TRBD2 is a possible D gene (6 bases). Trimming took 5 bases from V and 4 from J, leaving 9 bases between them. The CDR3 has 13 amino acids. The V gene's germline CDR1 is LGHNT and CDR2 FRNRAP.

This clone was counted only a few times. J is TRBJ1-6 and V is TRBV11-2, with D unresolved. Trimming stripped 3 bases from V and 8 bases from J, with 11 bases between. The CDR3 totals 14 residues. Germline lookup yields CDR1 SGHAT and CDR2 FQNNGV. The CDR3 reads CASSFLDGDSPLHF. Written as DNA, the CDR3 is TGTGCCAGCAGCTTTCTTGACGGGGATTCACCCCTCCACTTT.

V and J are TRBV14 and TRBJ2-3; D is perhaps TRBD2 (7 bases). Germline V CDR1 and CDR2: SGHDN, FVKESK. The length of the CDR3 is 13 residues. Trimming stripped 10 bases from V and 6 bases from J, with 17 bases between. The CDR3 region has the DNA TGTGCCAAAAAGTGGGGGGGCAGGGATACGCAGTATTTT. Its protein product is CAKKWGGRDTQYF.

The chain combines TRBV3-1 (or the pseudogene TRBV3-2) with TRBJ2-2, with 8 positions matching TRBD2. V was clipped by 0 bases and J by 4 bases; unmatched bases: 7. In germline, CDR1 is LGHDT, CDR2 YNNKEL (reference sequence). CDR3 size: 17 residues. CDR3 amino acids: CASSQERTGGPTGELFF. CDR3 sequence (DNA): TGTGCCAGCAGCCAAGAAAGAACGGGGGGGCCCACCGGGGAGCTGTTTTTT.

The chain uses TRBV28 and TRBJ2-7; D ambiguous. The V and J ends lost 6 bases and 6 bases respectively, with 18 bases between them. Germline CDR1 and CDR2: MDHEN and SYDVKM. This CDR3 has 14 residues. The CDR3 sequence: CASRQTPPLPEQYF. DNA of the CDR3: TGTGCCAGCAGACAGACCCCACCTTTACCCGAGCAGTACTTC.

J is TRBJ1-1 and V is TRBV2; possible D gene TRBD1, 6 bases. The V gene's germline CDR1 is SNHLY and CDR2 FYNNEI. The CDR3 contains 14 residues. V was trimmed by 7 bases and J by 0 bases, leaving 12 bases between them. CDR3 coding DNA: TGTGCCAGCAATCTTAGGACAGTGAACACTGAAGCTTTCTTT. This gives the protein CASNLRTVNTEAFF.

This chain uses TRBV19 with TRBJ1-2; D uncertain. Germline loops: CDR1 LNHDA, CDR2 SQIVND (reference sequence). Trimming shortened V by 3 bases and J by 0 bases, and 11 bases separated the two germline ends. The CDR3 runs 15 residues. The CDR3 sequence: CASSIAPPANYGYTF. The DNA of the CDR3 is TGTGCCAGTAGTATTGCGCCCCCGGCTAACTATGGCTACACCTTC.

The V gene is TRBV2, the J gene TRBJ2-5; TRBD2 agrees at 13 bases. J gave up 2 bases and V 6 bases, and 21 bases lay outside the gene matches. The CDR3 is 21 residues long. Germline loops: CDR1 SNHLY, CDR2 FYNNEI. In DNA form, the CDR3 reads TGTGCCAGCAGGACCCTCTTGGGGAGACTAGCGGGGGGCCGCTATCAAGAGACCCAGTACTTC. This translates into CASRTLLGRLAGGRYQETQYF.

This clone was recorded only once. The CDR3 region has the DNA TGTGCCATCACCCCGGGACTAGCGGACGAGCAGTTCTTC. It encodes CAITPGLADEQFF. The chain is built from TRBV10-3 and TRBJ2-1; 11 positions agree with TRBD2. Germline CDR1 and CDR2: ENHRY and SYGVKD. This CDR3 is built from 13 residues. V lost 7 bases and J lost 10; bases outside the gene matches: 6.